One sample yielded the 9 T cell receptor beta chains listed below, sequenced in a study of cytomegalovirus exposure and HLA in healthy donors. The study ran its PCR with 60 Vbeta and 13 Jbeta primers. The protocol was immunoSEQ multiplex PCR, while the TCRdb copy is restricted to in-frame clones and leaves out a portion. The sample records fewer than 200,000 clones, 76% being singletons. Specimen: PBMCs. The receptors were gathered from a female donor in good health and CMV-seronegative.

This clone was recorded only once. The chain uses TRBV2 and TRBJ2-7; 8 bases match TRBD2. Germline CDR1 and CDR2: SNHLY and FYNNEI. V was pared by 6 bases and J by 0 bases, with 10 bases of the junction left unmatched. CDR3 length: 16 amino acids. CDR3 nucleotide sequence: TGTGCCAGCAGGGGGGAGCGCGGGAGGAGCTCCTACGAGCAGTACTTC. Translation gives CASRGERGRSSYEQYF. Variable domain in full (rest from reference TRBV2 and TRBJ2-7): EPEVTQTPSHQVTQMGQEVILRCVPISNHLYFYWYRQILGQKVEFLVSFYNNEISEKSEIFDDQFSVERPDGSNFTLKIRSTKLEDSAMYFCASRGERGRSSYEQYFGPGTRLTVT.

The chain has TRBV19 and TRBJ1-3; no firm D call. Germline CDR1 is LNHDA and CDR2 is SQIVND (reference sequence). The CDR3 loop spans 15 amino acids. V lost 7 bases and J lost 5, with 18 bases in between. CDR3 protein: CASTTSGSSRNTIYF. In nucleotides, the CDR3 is TGTGCCAGTACCACCTCGGGATCTTCCCGAAACACCATATATTTT.

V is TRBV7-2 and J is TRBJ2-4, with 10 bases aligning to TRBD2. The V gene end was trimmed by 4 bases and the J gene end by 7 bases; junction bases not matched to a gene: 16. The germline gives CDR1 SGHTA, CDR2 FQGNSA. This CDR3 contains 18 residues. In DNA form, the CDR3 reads TGTGCCAGCAGCTCCCACTTGGGTCAGGTTAGCGGGAGGAACATTCAGTACTTC. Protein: CASSSHLGQVSGRNIQYF.

Here the CDR3 reads CASSSAYEQYF. The CDR3 DNA reads TGTGCCAGCAGTTCTGCCTACGAGCAGTACTTC. The chain links TRBV6-1 to TRBJ2-5, with D unclear. The end of the DNA fits TRBJ2-7 better, so the J call may be wrong. The CDR3 covers 11 residues. Germline-derived CDR1 and CDR2 are MNHNS and SASEGT.

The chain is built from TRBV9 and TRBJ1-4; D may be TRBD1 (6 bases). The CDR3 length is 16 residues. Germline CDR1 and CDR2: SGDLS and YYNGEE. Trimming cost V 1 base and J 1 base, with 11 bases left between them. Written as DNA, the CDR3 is TGTGCCAGCAGCGTATCTACAGGGATAACTAATGAAAAACTGTTTTTT. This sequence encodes CASSVSTGITNEKLFF.

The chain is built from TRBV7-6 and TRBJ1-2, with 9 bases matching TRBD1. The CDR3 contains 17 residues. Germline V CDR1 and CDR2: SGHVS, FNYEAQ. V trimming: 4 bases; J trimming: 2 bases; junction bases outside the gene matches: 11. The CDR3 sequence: CASSSSQRGQGNYGYTF. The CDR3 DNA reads TGTGCCAGCAGCTCGTCCCAACGAGGACAGGGGAACTATGGCTACACCTTC.

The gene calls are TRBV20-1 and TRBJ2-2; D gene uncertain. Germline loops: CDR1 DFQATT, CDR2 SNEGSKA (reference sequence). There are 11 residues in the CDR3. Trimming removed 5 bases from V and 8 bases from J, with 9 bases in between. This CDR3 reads CSAGHLGELFF. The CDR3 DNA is TGCAGTGCTGGCCACCTGGGGGAGCTGTTTTTT.

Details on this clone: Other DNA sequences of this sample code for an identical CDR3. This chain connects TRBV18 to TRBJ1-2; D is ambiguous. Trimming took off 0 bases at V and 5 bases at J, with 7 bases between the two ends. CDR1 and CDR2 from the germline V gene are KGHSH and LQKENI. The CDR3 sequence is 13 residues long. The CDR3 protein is CASSPPGGYGYTF. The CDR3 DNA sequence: TGTGCCAGCTCACCACCAGGAGGGTATGGCTACACCTTC.

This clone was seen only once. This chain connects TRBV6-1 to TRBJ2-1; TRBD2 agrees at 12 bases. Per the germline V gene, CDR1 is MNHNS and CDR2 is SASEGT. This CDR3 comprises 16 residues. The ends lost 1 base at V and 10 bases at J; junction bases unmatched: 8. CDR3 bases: TGTGCCAGCAGTGAAGTAACTAGCGGGAGGACAGGGGAGCAGTTCTTC. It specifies CASSEVTSGRTGEQFF.